The present TCR beta chain was sequenced within a study of type 1 and type 2 diabetes patients. The wider study: Participants included type 1 and type 2 diabetes patients plus nondiabetic controls. T cells were magnetically sorted from PBMCs as CD4+ or CD8+ subsets.

Genomic DNA was the PCR template. The TCR beta CDR3 region was amplified using 30 forward and 13 reverse primers. TCRdb passed the multiplex PCR reads through MiXCR, listing each CDR3 protein once. The sample shows 250,000 or so distinct CDR3 sequences, roughly 50% of them seen only once. The study, taken as a whole, reports: Highly-expanded CD4+ clones were few in type 2 diabetes, median one, over 3.5% of reads.

Germline V gives CDR1 SGHTA, CDR2 FQGNSA. The V end lost 2 bases, the J end lost 4 bases, and 18 bases lay between the germline ends. The CDR3 has 17 amino acids. Points on this clonotype: Its antigen remains unknown.

Specimen: peripheral blood mononuclear cells (PBMCs). The TCR was taken from a man aged 18 to 30 with type 2 diabetes. The rearrangement joins TRBV7-2 to TRBJ1-5, with a tentative D call TRBD1 (6 bases). The CDR3 protein is CASSLRNAGGFNQPQHF. In DNA, the CDR3 is TGTGCCAGCAGCTTACGGAATGCGGGGGGCTTTAATCAGCCCCAGCATTTT.